This TCR beta chain is from a study of CD8 T cells in ankylosing spondylitis. General study findings and limits: Earlier authors reported some of these motif variants in reactive arthritis synovial fluid and blood.

The CDR3 is made up of 14 amino acids. CDR1 and CDR2 from the germline V gene are SGHRS and YFSETQ. With 1 base removed from V and 0 bases from J, the gap between germline ends came to 7 bases. TCRdb recomputed calls from the 5' RACE reads with MiXCR, one row per CDR3 protein. The table has 210,000 or so distinct CDR3 sequences, 7.5% to 9.5% seen once. This clonotype has at least ten counts. What it binds is unknown. The genes are TRBV5-1 and TRBJ1-2; D remains ambiguous. The origin of this receptor is a female donor with ankylosing spondylitis or in good health (not recorded which). The sequencing input was blood, either unsorted or a sorted T cell fraction (not recorded which). CDR3 amino acids: CASSLFGSNYGYTF. The CDR3 nucleotides read TGCGCCAGCAGCTTGTTTGGCTCTAACTATGGCTACACCTTC.